This TCR beta chain was captured by sequencing in a study of shared clonotypes between healthy human individuals (dated by TCRdb to 2020 to 2022). About the investigation overall: The cohort comprised a couple of women and three men aged 18 to 49 years. Per donor, three plates each were used for CD4 naive and CD4 memory, two for CD8 naive, and one for CD8 memory. To estimate repertoire size and how much clonotype sharing occurs between individuals, the study deeply sequenced the blood TCR repertoires of five healthy adults. Different laboratories and diverse techniques were used to prepare libraries and sequence TCR repertoires, to increase sequencing depth and limit assay-specific biases. Per donor, leukapheresis produced somewhere between about 0.94 and 9 billion PBMCs.

The donors were healthy, HIV-negative adults who had no recently reported acute infections or vaccinations. Every donor was a Caucasian adult living in Nashville, Tennessee, USA. CD4+ T cells were enriched by magnetic negative selection; naive cells were then positively selected on CD45RA, and the negative fraction formed the memory subset. After blood collection by leukapheresis, PBMCs were isolated using Ficoll-Histopaque density gradient centrifugation and then cryopreserved in the vapor phase of liquid nitrogen. Purity and quantity of every magnetically sorted T cell population were checked by analytical flow cytometry. Each sorted fraction had its genomic DNA isolated and then quantified by UV absorbance on a Nanodrop 2000c. Turning to this clone: Its antigen is currently not known. Per-base qualities were not stored, and no clone one base away is much larger.

TCR CDR3 regions were amplified from genomic DNA by multiplex PCR using the deep immunoSEQ assay. Genomic DNA extracted from each cell subset was distributed evenly over all wells of several immunoSEQ 96-well plates, and each plate served as one replicate. Each replicate PCR for sorted subsets received around 0.2 ug genomic DNA, equal to tens of thousands of T cell genomes. Purified libraries were quantified with a Qubit 3.0 fluorometer, sized on a Bioanalyzer 2100, and re-quantified with the KAPA Library Quantification kit. Each immunoSEQ 96-well plate was sequenced on its own single-read 150-cycle Illumina NextSeq 550 flow cell. On the study's bioinformatics: Because only junctional sequences without quality scores were contained in the immunoSEQ output, filtering matching that applied to full-length reads could not be performed. To assign V/J genes and CDR3, sequences were annotated using PyIR, a Python wrapper for IgBLAST v1.9, with IMGT germline references. Any read was removed if the V/J assignment was weak (E-value above 1e-6), the CDR3 was missing, or the read contained stop codons, out-of-frame junctions, or ambiguous translated residues. A V3J clonotype was defined by an identical inferred V gene, J gene, and CDR3 amino acid sequence. Percentage overlap between repertoires was calculated by dividing the number of shared unique clonotypes by the size of the smaller repertoire. RTK rarefaction, the Chao1 estimator, and Recon v2.1 estimates of unobserved clonotypes were used to assess repertoire richness. For all TCRbeta clonotypes obtained by the gDNA method from a few donors, generation probabilities were computed with OLGA. Entries here come from immuneACCESS through TCRdb and include only in-frame sequences with V and J called. Some clones fail to appear in such tables; in the studies checked, an unresolved V gene covers under half of the shortfall, and the cause of the remainder is unknown. V, J and clone size are those of that table, while D and trimming were read from the DNA. For this sample the table gives roughly 1,500,000 clones, of which 95% to 99% were detected only once. The ten largest clonotypes hold 0.4% to 0.45% of the sample.

The CDR3 holds 16 amino acids from the cysteine to the phenylalanine. Only the CDR3 DNA stays, 48 bases, in frame from base 1. Trimming takes 6 bases off V and 1 base off J; junction bases not matched to a gene: 9. Per the germline V gene, SNHLY is the CDR1 and FYNNEI is the CDR2. General conclusions and limits of the study: Only blood was sampled, and tissue TCR repertoires likely differ from those in blood. Because the study included a small number of donors, the genetic and exposure-history diversity represented was limited. Incomplete sequencing was indicated by rarefaction of sorted-subset datasets, despite the large sequencing depth. Naive subsets generally had larger estimated clonotype richness than memory subsets did. Compared with non-shared clonotypes, the clonotypes found in all four sorted-subset donors had higher generation probabilities. Based on pairwise subsampling, the degree of clonotype sharing among donors was expected to be affected by sequencing depth. About 5% of naive CD4, roughly 3.6% of naive CD8, approximately 2% of memory CD4, and 0.4% of memory CD8 clonotypes were shared across several donors.

The source material was naive CD4+ T cells sorted from blood. Explained via the paper, the cell subset or site label denotes: CD45RA+ positively selected. Rearrangement joined TRBV2 to TRBJ1-1; the junction holds 9 bases that match TRBD1. The clonotype was recovered from a man aged 30 to 39 in good health. The DNA is as follows: TGTGCCAGCAGCCTACAAAGGGGACAGGGGAACACTGAAGCTTTCTTT. Its translation is CASSLQRGQGNTEAFF.